This record covers a single T cell receptor (beta chain). Its target is unknown. This sample is part of a study of shared clonotypes between healthy human individuals. Study overall: CD8 memory received one plate per donor, CD8 naive two, CD4 memory three and CD4 naive three. Study findings and constraints: Donors were few, which limited the genetic and exposure-history diversity represented. Depth was large, yet rarefaction showed that sorted-subset sequencing was incomplete.

The germline CDR1 and CDR2 sequences are SEHNR and FQNEAQ (reference sequence). CDR3 length equals 15 residues. V lost 5 bases and J lost 7; bases outside the gene matches: 7. Naive CD8 cells lacked CD45RO, underwent positive selection for CCR7 and left out terminally differentiated effector memory CD45RA+ cells. Clones were sequenced by immunoSEQ multiplex PCR, and TCRdb holds only the in-frame ones, with some missing. The sample records about 2 million clones, about 95% being singletons. The gene calls are TRBV7-9 and TRBJ2-2; the match to TRBD2 covers 10 bases. The origin of this receptor is a man between 18 and 29 years old in good health. Sequenced material: naive CD8+ T cells sorted from blood. The CDR3 protein is CASSSLAGEGGELFF. Written as DNA, the CDR3 is TGTGCCAGCAGCAGTCTAGCGGGAGAAGGCGGGGAGCTGTTTTTT.